The 22 T cell receptor beta chains below come from one sample, sequenced in a study of blood T cell repertoires in COVID-19. Clones were sequenced by immunoSEQ multiplex PCR, and TCRdb holds only the in-frame ones, with some missing. The sample has about 98,000 clones, about 85% seen once. Sequencing was done on a sample of peripheral blood. The receptors shown here come from a man between 50 and 59 years old with active COVID-19.

In this sample, this clone turned up a few times. The chain joins TRBV30 to TRBJ2-7, with 9 bases lining up with TRBD1. V lost 3 bases to trimming and J lost 5 bases; unmatched junction nucleotides: 5. CDR1 and CDR2 from the germline V gene are GTSNPN and SVGIG (reference sequence). The CDR3 runs to 13 residues. CDR3 sequence: CAWSGDRGDEQYF. The CDR3 DNA is TGTGCCTGGAGCGGAGACAGGGGGGACGAGCAGTACTTC.

The chain is built from TRBV19 and TRBJ1-5, with 10 bases fitting TRBD1. The CDR3 loop spans 13 amino acids. The ends lost 6 bases at V and 7 bases at J; junction bases unmatched: 3. The germline CDR1 and CDR2 sequences are LNHDA and SQIVND (reference sequence). The CDR3 nucleotides are TGTGCCAGTAGGGACAGGGGGAAGCAGCCCCAGCATTTT. Translating gives CASRDRGKQPQHF.

The CDR3 reads CASSPTGGFDYGYTF. The CDR3 bases are TGTGCCAGCAGCCCGACAGGGGGCTTCGACTATGGCTACACCTTC. The chain employs TRBV7-3 and TRBJ1-2; TRBD1 agrees at 10 bases. The J segment lost 3 bases and the V segment lost 5 bases, leaving 6 bases of the junction unmatched. This CDR3 has 15 amino acids. CDR1 SGHTA and CDR2 FQGTGA come from the germline V gene.

The V and J genes are TRBV4-1 and TRBJ1-6; 10 bases fit TRBD1. The V segment lost 4 bases and the J segment 7 bases; nucleotides outside the gene matches: 19. This CDR3 is 20 amino acids long. Germline CDR1 MGHRA, CDR2 YSYEKL. CDR3 in DNA: TGCGCCAGCAGCCTCCAAGTTGGCCAAGTTGGACAGGGGGACAATTCACCCCTCCACTTT. Residues: CASSLQVGQVGQGDNSPLHF.

This clone was detected only once. The J gene is TRBJ2-1, the V gene TRBV5-1; D is unresolved. The CDR3 spans 15 residues. The ends were cut back, 3 bases at V and 0 bases at J, with 10 bases in the middle. The germline gives CDR1 SGHRS, CDR2 YFSETQ. CDR3 region: CASSSHVSSYNEQFF. CDR3 DNA sequence: TGCGCCAGCAGCTCCCACGTTAGCTCCTACAATGAGCAGTTCTTC. Together with reference TRBV5-1 and TRBJ2-1, the CDR3 gives the full variable domain: KAGVTQTPRYLIKTRGQQVTLSCSPISGHRSVSWYQQTPGQGLQFLFEYFSETQRNKGNFPGRFSGRQFSNSRSEMNVSTLELGDSALYLCASSSHVSSYNEQFFGPGTRLTVL.

The chain uses TRBV10-3 and TRBJ2-7, with 7 nucleotides matching TRBD1. Trimming at V came to 5 bases and at J to 3 bases, leaving 4 bases not matched to a gene. The length of the CDR3 is 13 residues. Germline-derived CDR1 and CDR2 are ENHRY and SYGVKD. CDR3 amino acids: CAISSRQGYEQYF. The CDR3 DNA follows: TGTGCCATCAGTTCACGACAGGGCTACGAGCAGTACTTC.

The DNA of the CDR3 is TGTGCCAGCAGCCTTAGTCCGGGACAAATTTACAATGAGCAGTTCTTC. This gives the protein CASSLSPGQIYNEQFF. The rearrangement joins TRBV14 to TRBJ2-1; a possible D gene is TRBD1 (6 bases). Trimming took off 4 bases at V and 4 bases at J, with 17 bases between the two ends. The CDR3 covers 16 residues. Germline values: CDR1 SGHDN, CDR2 FVKESK.

The rearrangement joins TRBV6-5 to TRBJ1-2; 8 bases agree with TRBD1. The V segment lost 6 bases and the J segment 4 bases; nucleotides outside the gene matches: 10. CDR1 and CDR2 from the germline V gene are MNHEY and SVGAGI. The CDR3 sequence is 15 residues long. The CDR3 is CASSKNSGTGYGYTF. The DNA of the CDR3 is TGTGCCAGCAGCAAAAACTCCGGGACAGGCTATGGCTACACCTTC.

CDR3: CASSATGGDWTGELFF. The CDR3 DNA is TGTGCCAGCAGCGCGACAGGGGGCGATTGGACCGGGGAGCTGTTTTTT. V usage is TRBV7-8 and J usage is TRBJ2-2, with 10 positions matching TRBD1. The germline V gene encodes CDR1 SGHVS and CDR2 FQNEAQ. J lost 5 bases, V lost 5 bases, and 8 bases had no gene match. The CDR3 loop spans 16 amino acids.

To note about this clone: This CDR3 is also generated by other DNA sequences in the sample. This rearrangement joins TRBV5-1 to TRBJ2-7; a weak D match, TRBD1 (5 bases). The germline gives CDR1 SGHRS, CDR2 YFSETQ. Trimming cost V 4 bases and J 2 bases, with 13 bases left between them. The CDR3 sequence is 14 residues long. The CDR3 DNA follows: TGCGCCAGCAGCCCGACAGTTTCCACCTACGAGCAGTACTTC. Its translation: CASSPTVSTYEQYF. Based on the CDR3 plus reference TRBV5-1 and TRBJ2-7, the full variable domain is KAGVTQTPRYLIKTRGQQVTLSCSPISGHRSVSWYQQTPGQGLQFLFEYFSETQRNKGNFPGRFSGRQFSNSRSEMNVSTLELGDSALYLCASSPTVSTYEQYFGPGTRLTVT.

The V and J genes are TRBV30 and TRBJ1-5; D ambiguous. This CDR3 region has 17 residues. Trimming left V 1 base short and J 0 bases short, with 16 bases between. CDR1 and CDR2 from the germline V gene are GTSNPN and SVGIG (reference sequence). The CDR3 coding sequence is TGTGCCTGGAGTGCAATCGGAGGGCACTATAGCAATCAGCCCCAGCATTTT. Translation gives CAWSAIGGHYSNQPQHF. Based on the CDR3 plus reference TRBV30 and TRBJ1-5, the full variable domain is SQTIHQWPATLVQPVGSPLSLECTVEGTSNPNLYWYRQAAGRGLQLLFYSVGIGQISSEVPQNLSASRPQDRQFILSSKKLLLSDSGFYLCAWSAIGGHYSNQPQHFGDGTRLSIL.

This sequence joins TRBV24-1 and TRBJ1-3; perhaps TRBD1 as D (6 bases). The CDR3 contains 14 residues. The V and J ends lost 3 bases and 7 bases respectively, with 12 bases between them. Per germline, CDR1 KGHDR and CDR2 SFDVKD. For the CDR3, the DNA is TGTGCCACCAGTGATAGGAACACAGGGAACACCATATATTTT. This sequence encodes CATSDRNTGNTIYF.

The CDR3, as DNA: TGTGCCAGCAGCCCCCGGCGGGGGGGAAGCACAGATACGCAGTATTTT. This gives the protein CASSPRRGGSTDTQYF. The J gene is TRBJ2-3, the V gene TRBV3-1 (or the pseudogene TRBV3-2); 9 bases map to TRBD2. Germline-derived CDR1 and CDR2 are LGHDT and YNNKEL (reference sequence). V lost 4 bases and J lost 0; bases outside the gene matches: 5. This CDR3 contains 16 residues.

The chain couples TRBV5-3 to TRBJ2-7; TRBD1 matches 8 bases. TRBV5-3 is an ORF; its function is uncertain. Trimming at V came to 0 bases and at J to 0 bases, leaving 8 bases not matched to a gene. The CDR3 is made up of 17 amino acids. The CDR3 DNA is TGTGCCAGAAGCTTGGCATTTTGTGGACAGGGCTCCTACGAGCAGTACTTC. The encoded protein is CARSLAFCGQGSYEQYF.

The CDR3 is CASSPYFGILDRGEKLFF. The CDR3 DNA reads as TGTGCCAGTAGTCCTTACTTTGGGATCTTGGACAGGGGTGAAAAACTGTTTTTT. The genes are TRBV19 and TRBJ1-4; 9 bases map to TRBD1. The CDR3 totals 18 residues. Germline loops: CDR1 LNHDA, CDR2 SQIVND (reference sequence). J gave up 7 bases and V 5 bases, and 17 bases lay outside the gene matches.

The chain is built from TRBV7-2 and TRBJ2-1; tentatively, D is TRBD2 (6 bases). CDR1 is SGHTA and CDR2 is FQGNSA in the germline V gene. Trimming pared 3 bases from V and 10 bases from J, leaving 16 bases between. This CDR3 spans 14 amino acids. In DNA, the CDR3 is TGTGCCAGCAGCTTTCGCCGGGGGACCCTGGAGCAGTTCTTC. Protein: CASSFRRGTLEQFF.

This sequence joins TRBV2 and TRBJ2-1; maybe TRBD2 (5 bases). V lost 4 bases and J 10 bases, leaving 14 bases between the germline ends. The germline V gene has CDR1 SNHLY and CDR2 FYNNEI. CDR3 length: 13 amino acids. CDR3 sequence reads: CASSVIPEGEQFF. As DNA, the CDR3 is TGTGCCAGCAGTGTTATCCCCGAGGGAGAGCAGTTCTTC.

The V gene is TRBV6-5, the J gene TRBJ1-1; maybe TRBD1 (5 bases). V dropped 6 bases and J dropped 10 bases, with 18 bases sitting between them. The length of the CDR3 is 13 residues. The germline V gene encodes CDR1 MNHEY and CDR2 SVGAGI. CDR3 coding DNA: TGTGCCAGCAGCATATCACGGGGGGGACGAGCTTTCTTT. Protein: CASSISRGGRAFF.

The CDR3 nucleotides read TGTGCCAGCAGCTTGGCTGTCAGTCTCGCTTCCGAGACCCAGTACTTC. It encodes CASSLAVSLASETQYF. The genes are TRBV5-8 and TRBJ2-5; D not certain. This CDR3 has 16 amino acids. CDR1 and CDR2 from the germline V gene are SGHTS and YDEGEE. The V gene lost 0 bases and the J gene lost 5 bases, with 17 bases spanning the gap.

V gene TRBV19 combines with J gene TRBJ2-7, with no clear D. V was trimmed by 3 bases and J by 2 bases, leaving 8 bases between them. The CDR3 has 13 amino acids. Germline V CDR1 and CDR2: LNHDA, SQIVND (reference sequence). The DNA of the CDR3 is TGTGCCAGTAGTATTGGCACTACCTACGAGCAGTACTTC. Translating it yields CASSIGTTYEQYF.

The rearrangement joins TRBV6-1 to TRBJ1-5; D remains unclear. The CDR3 totals 14 residues. Trimming removed 0 bases at V and 4 bases at J, with 7 bases between. Germline V gene lookup returns CDR1 MNHNS and CDR2 SASEGT. CDR3 region: CASSEAYRNQPQHF. DNA for the CDR3: TGTGCCAGCAGTGAAGCGTACAGAAATCAGCCCCAGCATTTT.

V is TRBV4-2 and J is TRBJ2-7; TRBD1 matches at 9 bases. Germline-derived CDR1 and CDR2 are LGHNA and YNFKEQ. There are 14 residues in the CDR3. The V segment lost 4 bases and the J segment 2 bases; nucleotides outside the gene matches: 3. CDR3 coding DNA: TGTGCCAGCAGCCCAGGGGACAGGGCCTACGAGCAGTACTTC. This encodes CASSPGDRAYEQYF.